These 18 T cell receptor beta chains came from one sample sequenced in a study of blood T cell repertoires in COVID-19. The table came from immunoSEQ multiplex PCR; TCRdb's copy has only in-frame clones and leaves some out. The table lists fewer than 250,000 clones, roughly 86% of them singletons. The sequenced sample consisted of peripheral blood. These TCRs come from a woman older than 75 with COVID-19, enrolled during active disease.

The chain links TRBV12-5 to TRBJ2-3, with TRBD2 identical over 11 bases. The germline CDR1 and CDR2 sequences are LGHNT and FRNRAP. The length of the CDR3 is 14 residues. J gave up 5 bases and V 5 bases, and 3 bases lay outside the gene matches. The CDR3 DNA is TGTGCTAGTGGTATAGCGGGGGGGGGAGATACGCAGTATTTT. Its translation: CASGIAGGGDTQYF.

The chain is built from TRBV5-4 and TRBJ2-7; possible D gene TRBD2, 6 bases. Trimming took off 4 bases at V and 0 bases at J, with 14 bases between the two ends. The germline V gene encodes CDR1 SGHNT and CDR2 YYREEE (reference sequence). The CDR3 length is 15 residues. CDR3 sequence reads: CASSPTGLDSYEQYF. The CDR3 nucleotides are TGTGCCAGCAGCCCGACGGGACTCGACTCCTACGAGCAGTACTTC.

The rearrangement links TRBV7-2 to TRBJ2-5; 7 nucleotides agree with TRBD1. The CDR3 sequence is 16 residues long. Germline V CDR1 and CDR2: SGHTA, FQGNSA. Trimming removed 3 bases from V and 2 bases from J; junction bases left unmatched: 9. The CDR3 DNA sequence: TGTGCCAGCAGCTTTGGGGACAGCCTCCGTCAAGAGACCCAGTACTTC. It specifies CASSFGDSLRQETQYF.

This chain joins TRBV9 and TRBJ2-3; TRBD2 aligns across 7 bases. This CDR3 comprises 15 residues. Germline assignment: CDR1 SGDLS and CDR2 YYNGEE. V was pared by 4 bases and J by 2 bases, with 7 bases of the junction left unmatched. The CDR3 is CASSLTSEPTDTQYF. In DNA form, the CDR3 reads TGTGCCAGCAGCCTTACTAGCGAACCCACAGATACGCAGTATTTT.

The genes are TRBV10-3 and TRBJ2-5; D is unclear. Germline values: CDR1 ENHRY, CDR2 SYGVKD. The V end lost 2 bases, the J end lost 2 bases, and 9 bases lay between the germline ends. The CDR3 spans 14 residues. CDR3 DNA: TGTGCCATCAGTGAGGCCAGAAAACAAGAGACCCAGTACTTC. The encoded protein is CAISEARKQETQYF.

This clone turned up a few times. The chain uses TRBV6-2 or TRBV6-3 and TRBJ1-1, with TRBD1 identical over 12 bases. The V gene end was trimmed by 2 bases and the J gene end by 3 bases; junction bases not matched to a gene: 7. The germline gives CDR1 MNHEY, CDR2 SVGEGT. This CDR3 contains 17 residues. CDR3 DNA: TGTGCCAGCAGTTACGGGGACAGGGGGCACACGGACACTGAAGCTTTCTTT. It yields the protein CASSYGDRGHTDTEAFF.

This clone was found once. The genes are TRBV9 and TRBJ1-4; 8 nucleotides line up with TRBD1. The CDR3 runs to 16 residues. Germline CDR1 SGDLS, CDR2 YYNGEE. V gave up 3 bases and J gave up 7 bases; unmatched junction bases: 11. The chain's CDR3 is CASSGRMDRDIEKLFF. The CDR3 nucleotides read TGTGCCAGCAGCGGTAGAATGGACAGGGACATTGAAAAACTGTTTTTT.

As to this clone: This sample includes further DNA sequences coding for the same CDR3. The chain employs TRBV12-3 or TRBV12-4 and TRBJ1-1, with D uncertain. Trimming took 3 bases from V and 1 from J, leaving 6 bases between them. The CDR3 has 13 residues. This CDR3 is CASSFGGNTEAFF. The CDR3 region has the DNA TGTGCCAGCAGTTTTGGAGGGAACACTGAAGCTTTCTTT.

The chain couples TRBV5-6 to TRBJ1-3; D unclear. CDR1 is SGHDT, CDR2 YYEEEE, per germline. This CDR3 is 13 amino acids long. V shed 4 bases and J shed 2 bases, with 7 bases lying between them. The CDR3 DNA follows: TGTGCCAGCAGCCTCTCTCCTGGAAACACCATATATTTT. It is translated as CASSLSPGNTIYF. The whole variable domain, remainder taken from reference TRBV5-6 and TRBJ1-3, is DAGVTQSPTHLIKTRGQQVTLRCSPKSGHDTVSWYQQALGQGPQFIFQYYEEEERQRGNFPDRFSGHQFPNYSSELNVNALLLGDSALYLCASSLSPGNTIYFGEGSWLTVV.

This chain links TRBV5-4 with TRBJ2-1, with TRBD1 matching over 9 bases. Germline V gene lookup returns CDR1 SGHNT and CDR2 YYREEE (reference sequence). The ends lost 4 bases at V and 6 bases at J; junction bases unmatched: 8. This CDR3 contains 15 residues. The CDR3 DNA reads TGTGCCAGCAGCCCAGACAGGGGGATTGCCAATGAGCAGTTCTTC. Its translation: CASSPDRGIANEQFF.

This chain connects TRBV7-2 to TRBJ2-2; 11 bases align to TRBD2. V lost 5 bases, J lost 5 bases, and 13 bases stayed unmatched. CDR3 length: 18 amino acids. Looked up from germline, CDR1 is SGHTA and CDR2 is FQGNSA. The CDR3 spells CASSQISLAGGLTGELFF. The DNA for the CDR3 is TGTGCCAGCAGCCAGATTTCTTTAGCGGGGGGGCTTACCGGGGAGCTGTTTTTT. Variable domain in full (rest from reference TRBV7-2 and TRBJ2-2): GAGVSQSPSNKVTEKGKDVELRCDPISGHTALYWYRQSLGQGLEFLIYFQGNSAPDKSGLPSDRFSAERTGGSVSTLTIQRTQQEDSAVYLCASSQISLAGGLTGELFFGEGSRLTVL.

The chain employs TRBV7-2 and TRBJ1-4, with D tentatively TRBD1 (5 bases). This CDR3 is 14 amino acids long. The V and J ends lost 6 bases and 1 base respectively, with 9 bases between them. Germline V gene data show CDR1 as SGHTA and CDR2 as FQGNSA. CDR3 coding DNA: TGTGCCAGCAGGCGGGGGATAACTAATGAAAAACTGTTTTTT. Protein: CASRRGITNEKLFF.

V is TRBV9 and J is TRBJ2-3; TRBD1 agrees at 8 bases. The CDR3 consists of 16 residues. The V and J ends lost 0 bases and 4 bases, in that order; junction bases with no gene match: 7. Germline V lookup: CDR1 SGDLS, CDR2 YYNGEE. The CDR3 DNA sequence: TGTGCCAGCAGCGTAGGTGTCAGGGGGCAGGCAGATACGCAGTATTTT. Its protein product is CASSVGVRGQADTQYF.

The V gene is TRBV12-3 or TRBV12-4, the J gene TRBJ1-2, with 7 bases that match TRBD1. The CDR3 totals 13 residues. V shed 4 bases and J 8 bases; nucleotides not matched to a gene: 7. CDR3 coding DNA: TGTGCCAGCAGTTCTTCAGGGGGTGGGGGCTACACCTTC. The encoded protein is CASSSSGGGGYTF.

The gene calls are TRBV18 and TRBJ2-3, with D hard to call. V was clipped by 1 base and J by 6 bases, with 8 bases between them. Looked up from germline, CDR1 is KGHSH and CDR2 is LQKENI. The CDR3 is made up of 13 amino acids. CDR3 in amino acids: CASSPRAADTQYF. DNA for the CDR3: TGTGCCAGCTCACCACGGGCAGCTGATACGCAGTATTTT.

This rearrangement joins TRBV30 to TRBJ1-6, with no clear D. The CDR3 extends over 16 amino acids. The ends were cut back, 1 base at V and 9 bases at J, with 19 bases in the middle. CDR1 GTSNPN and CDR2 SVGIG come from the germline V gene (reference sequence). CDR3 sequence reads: CAWSDRRGEWFSPLHF. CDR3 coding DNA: TGTGCCTGGAGTGATCGTCGCGGAGAATGGTTTTCACCCCTCCACTTT.

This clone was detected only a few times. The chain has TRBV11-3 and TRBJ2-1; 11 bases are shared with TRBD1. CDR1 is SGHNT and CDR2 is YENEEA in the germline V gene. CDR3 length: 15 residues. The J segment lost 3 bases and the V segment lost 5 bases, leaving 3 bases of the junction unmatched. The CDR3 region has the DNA TGTGCCAGCAGCCAGGGACAGGGGGTCTACAATGAGCAGTTCTTC. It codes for CASSQGQGVYNEQFF. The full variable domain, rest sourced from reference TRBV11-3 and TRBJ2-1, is EAGVVQSPRYKIIEKKQPVAFWCNPISGHNTLYWYLQNLGQGPELLIRYENEEAVDDSQLPKDRFSAERLKGVDSTLKIQPAELGDSAVYLCASSQGQGVYNEQFFGPGTRLTVL.

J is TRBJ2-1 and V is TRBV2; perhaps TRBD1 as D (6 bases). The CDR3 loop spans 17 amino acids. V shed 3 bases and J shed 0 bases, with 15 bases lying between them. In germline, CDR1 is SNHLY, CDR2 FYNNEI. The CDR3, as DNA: TGTGCCAGCAGTGACGTTCAGGGGAAAAGCTCCTACAATGAGCAGTTCTTC. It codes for CASSDVQGKSSYNEQFF.